Described below is a single T cell receptor (beta chain) sequence and its context. Antigen: not known. Trimming stripped 1 base from V and 0 bases from J, with 7 bases between. The CDR3 has 15 amino acids. Germline CDR1 is SGHVS and CDR2 is FNYEAQ. This specimen comes from a study of T cell responses to AZD1222 COVID-19 vaccine. Sequencing used immunoSEQ multiplex PCR; TCRdb keeps in-frame clones, though not all of them. Seen here are more than 110,000 clones, 93% observed once, and the top ten hold approximately 9%. General study findings and limits: Every sample of the repertoires postdated the peak T cell response.

The sample here was peripheral blood, taken on day 0 of AZD1222 vaccination. The source is an adult in good health. The chain joins TRBV7-6 to TRBJ1-3; D not resolved. CDR3 sequence: CASSLGQPSGNTIYF. The DNA for the CDR3 is TGTGCCAGCAGCTTAGGTCAACCCTCTGGAAACACCATATATTTT.